This entry lists 29 T cell receptor beta chains sequenced from one sample in a study of CD8+ T cells in alopecia areata (dated by TCRdb to the late 2010s). The library was prepared using the immunoSEQ multiplex PCR assay. For TCR sequencing, RNA was extracted from every sample and reverse transcribed into cDNA to serve as template. This is the immuneACCESS table as TCRdb keeps it, with only in-frame sequences that have V and J called. A part of the clones is gone; compared with another copy, unresolved V genes explain less than half, and the rest is unexplained. Across this sample there are roughly 120,000 clones, with roughly two fifths seen only once. The top ten hold roughly 3.2% of the sample. The sample was CD4+ T cells sorted from blood. Receptors originate from a human donor with alopecia areata.

This clone was counted a few times. The chain recombines TRBV19 with TRBJ2-5; D is possibly TRBD1 (6 bases). V was cut by 7 bases and J by 2 bases, with 14 bases left in between. The length of the CDR3 is 14 residues. CDR1 LNHDA and CDR2 SQIVND come from the germline V gene (reference sequence). Here the CDR3 reads CASNAGTPQETQYF. CDR3 coding DNA: TGTGCCAGTAACGCCGGGACACCTCAAGAGACCCAGTACTTC. Variable domain in full (rest from reference TRBV19 and TRBJ2-5): DGGITQSPKYLFRKEGQNVTLSCEQNLNHDAMYWYRQDPGQGLRLIYYSQIVNDFQKGDIAEGYSVSREKKESFPLTVTSAQKNPTAFYLCASNAGTPQETQYFGPGTRLLVL.

This chain connects TRBV28 to TRBJ2-7, with D perhaps matching TRBD2 (6 bases). Germline V CDR1 and CDR2: MDHEN, SYDVKM. This CDR3 is built from 11 residues. V was clipped by 6 bases and J by 6 bases, with 9 bases between them. CDR3 sequence reads: CASSLRGEQYF. CDR3 DNA sequence: TGTGCCAGCAGCTTGCGGGGCGAGCAGTACTTC.

The V call is TRBV7-9, the J call TRBJ1-1; perhaps TRBD1 as D (6 bases). This CDR3 contains 15 residues. V lost 2 bases to trimming and J lost 1 base, with 11 bases between them. Germline lookup yields CDR1 SEHNR and CDR2 FQNEAQ (reference sequence). CDR3 bases: TGTGCCAGCAGCTTAACGGGACACTCGAACACTGAAGCTTTCTTT. Protein: CASSLTGHSNTEAFF.

The chain joins TRBV27 to TRBJ1-5; D ambiguous. CDR1 MNHEY and CDR2 SMNVEV come from the germline V gene (reference sequence). Trimming shortened V by 1 base and J by 1 base, and 11 bases separated the two germline ends. CDR3 length: 16 amino acids. The CDR3 loop reads CASSLYPGMSNQPQHF. CDR3 in DNA: TGTGCCAGCAGTTTATATCCGGGAATGAGCAATCAGCCCCAGCATTTT.

This clone has just a few counts. The chain links TRBV2 to TRBJ1-6; the match to TRBD1 covers 7 bases. Germline CDR1 is SNHLY and CDR2 is FYNNEI. The CDR3 spans 14 residues. V shed 7 bases, J shed 11 bases, and the junction held 11 bases outside the gene matches. The CDR3 here is CASTGGTAQAPLHF. Written as DNA, the CDR3 is TGTGCCAGCACCGGAGGGACAGCCCAGGCACCCCTCCACTTT.

This clone was picked up a small number of times. The rearrangement joins TRBV23-1 to TRBJ1-5; D unresolved. TRBV23-1 is treated as an ORF (open reading frame) with a function not yet certain. The CDR3 spans 14 residues. Trimming stripped 3 bases from V and 2 bases from J, with 8 bases between. CDR3: CASSQLKGNQPQHF. As DNA, the CDR3 is TGCGCCAGCAGTCAGTTGAAGGGCAATCAGCCCCAGCATTTT.

The genes are TRBV18 and TRBJ1-1, with 7 bases identical to TRBD1. The germline V gene has CDR1 KGHSH and CDR2 LQKENI. The CDR3 contains 14 residues. Trimming took 4 bases from V and 2 from J; bases not matched to a gene: 4. The CDR3 DNA sequence: TGTGCCAGCTCACACGACAGGGCTAACACTGAAGCTTTCTTT. It encodes CASSHDRANTEAFF. The whole variable domain, filled in from reference TRBV18 and TRBJ1-1, reads NAGVMQNPRHLVRRRGQEARLRCSPMKGHSHVYWYRQLPEEGLKFMVYLQKENIIDESGMPKERFSAEFPKEGPSILRIQQVVRGDSAAYFCASSHDRANTEAFFGQGTRLTVV.

This clone showed up just a few times. V is TRBV29-1 and J is TRBJ2-1; D gene ambiguous. From germline, CDR1 is SQVTM and CDR2 ANQGSEA. V was pared by 3 bases and J by 7 bases, with 10 bases between. This CDR3 spans 12 amino acids. CDR3 sequence: CSVDETSNEQFF. CDR3 DNA sequence: TGCAGCGTTGACGAGACCTCGAATGAGCAGTTCTTC.

In this sample, this clone turned up a few times. This sequence joins TRBV7-9 and TRBJ2-7, with no clear D. This CDR3 has 12 amino acids. In germline, CDR1 is SEHNR, CDR2 FQNEAQ (reference sequence). Trimming pared 5 bases from V and 7 bases from J, leaving 12 bases between. The CDR3 loop reads CASSPARAEQYF. The CDR3 region has the DNA TGTGCCAGCAGCCCCGCAAGGGCTGAGCAGTACTTC.

The chain joins TRBV19 to TRBJ1-1; D unresolved. Germline loops: CDR1 LNHDA, CDR2 SQIVND (reference sequence). The ends were cut back, 8 bases at V and 1 base at J, with 5 bases in the middle. This CDR3 spans 11 amino acids. In nucleotides, the CDR3 is TGTGCCAGTGAAGAGAACACTGAAGCTTTCTTT. Encoded protein: CASEENTEAFF.

This clone occurred a few times. The rearrangement joins TRBV29-1 to TRBJ2-3, with TRBD1 matching over 9 bases. The CDR3 extends over 14 amino acids. CDR1 and CDR2 from the germline V gene are SQVTM and ANQGSEA. V was pared by 3 bases and J by 7 bases, with 8 bases of the junction left unmatched. In DNA form, the CDR3 reads TGCAGCGTTGATCGAGACAGGGGGTCAAATACGCAGTATTTT. Translating it yields CSVDRDRGSNTQYF.

This clone was counted a few times. Other DNA variants within this sample encode the same CDR3. The chain links TRBV29-1 to TRBJ2-3, with unresolved D. The germline V gene has CDR1 SQVTM and CDR2 ANQGSEA. This CDR3 is 12 amino acids long. Trimming removed 7 bases from V and 1 base from J, with 9 bases in between. The CDR3 DNA reads TGCAGCGCCGAGACGGGCACAGATACGCAGTATTTT. Protein: CSAETGTDTQYF.

The chain carries TRBV5-8 and TRBJ1-6, with 9 bases aligning to TRBD1. CDR3 length: 15 residues. Germline V gene lookup returns CDR1 SGHTS and CDR2 YDEGEE. The V gene end was trimmed by 6 bases and the J gene end by 6 bases; junction bases not matched to a gene: 7. DNA for the CDR3: TGTGCCAGCACCGCGGGGGACAGGGTTAATTCACCCCTCCACTTT. Its translation is CASTAGDRVNSPLHF.

The V call is TRBV4-1, the J call TRBJ2-5; D is possibly TRBD2 (5 bases). CDR3 length equals 13 residues. CDR1 MGHRA and CDR2 YSYEKL come from the germline V gene. V gave up 4 bases and J gave up 5 bases, with 11 bases separating them. CDR3 sequence: CASSPGIMETQYF. The CDR3 DNA reads as TGCGCCAGCAGCCCCGGGATAATGGAGACCCAGTACTTC.

This chain uses TRBV28 with TRBJ1-2; 8 bases agree with TRBD1. The length of the CDR3 is 14 residues. From germline, CDR1 is MDHEN and CDR2 SYDVKM. Germline trimming cut 5 bases from V and 4 bases from J; bases unmatched to any gene: 6. CDR3 in amino acids: CASSPGQGVYGYTF. DNA of the CDR3: TGTGCCAGCAGTCCAGGACAGGGCGTCTATGGCTACACCTTC.

V gene TRBV29-1 combines with J gene TRBJ2-3, with D possibly being TRBD2 (5 bases). The CDR3 runs 12 residues. CDR1 SQVTM and CDR2 ANQGSEA come from the germline V gene. V lost 2 bases and J lost 4, with 7 bases in between. The CDR3 sequence: CSVEKDSDTQYF. The CDR3 nucleotides read TGCAGCGTTGAAAAGGACTCAGATACGCAGTATTTT.

The chain has TRBV4-1 and TRBJ2-5, with 13 positions matching TRBD2. Trimming cost V 1 base and J 8 bases; bases outside gene matches: 7. CDR1 and CDR2 (germline): MGHRA, YSYEKL. CDR3 size: 16 residues. For the CDR3, the DNA is TGCGCCAGCAGCCAAGGGAGGACTAGCGGGAGTTTAACCCAGTACTTC. This sequence encodes CASSQGRTSGSLTQYF.

The rearrangement joins TRBV29-1 to TRBJ2-5; D possibly uses TRBD1 or TRBD2 (5 bases each). The DNA matches TRBJ2-7 better at its end, which makes the J call doubtful. CDR3 size: 11 residues. Germline loops: CDR1 SQVTM, CDR2 ANQGSEA. This chain's CDR3 is CSVRGPYEQYF. For the CDR3, the DNA is TGCAGCGTGAGGGGCCCCTACGAGCAGTACTTC.

In its sample, this clone was seen a few times. Here the CDR3 DNA reads TGTGCCAGCAGCTGGACTAGCGGGGGGCGGGAGACCCAGTACTTC. Amino acid sequence: CASSWTSGGRETQYF. The chain recombines TRBV7-2 with TRBJ2-5; TRBD2 matches at 14 bases. Per the germline V gene, CDR1 is SGHTA and CDR2 is FQGNSA. This CDR3 is 15 amino acids long. J gave up 5 bases and V 4 bases, and 3 bases lay outside the gene matches.

This clone appeared a few times. This chain joins TRBV4-3 and TRBJ2-2; D gene ambiguous. This CDR3 has 15 residues. V was clipped by 0 bases and J by 13 bases, with 18 bases between them. CDR1 is LGHNA and CDR2 is YSLEER in the germline V gene. The DNA for the CDR3 is TGCGCCAGCAGCCAAGAAGATGGTCGATTAACTGGGCTGTTTTTT. It translates to CASSQEDGRLTGLFF.

This clone was seen only a few times. The chain recombines TRBV5-1 with TRBJ1-1; D unresolved. The germline V gene has CDR1 SGHRS and CDR2 YFSETQ. Trimming cost V 0 bases and J 5 bases, with 14 bases left between them. This CDR3 is 15 amino acids long. In DNA, the CDR3 is TGCGCCAGCAGCTTGGAAGGGCAGCCCCAGACTGAAGCTTTCTTT. As protein: CASSLEGQPQTEAFF.

This chain connects TRBV5-1 to TRBJ2-7; 7 bases fit TRBD1. The trim removed 4 bases at V and 6 bases at J, leaving 13 bases unmatched. Germline V gene lookup returns CDR1 SGHRS and CDR2 YFSETQ. This CDR3 comprises 15 residues. CDR3: CASSPERTGFVEQYF. CDR3 coding DNA: TGCGCCAGCAGCCCGGAACGGACAGGATTCGTCGAGCAGTACTTC.

This clone was observed a handful of times. J is TRBJ2-2 and V is TRBV29-1; tentatively, D is TRBD1 (6 bases). Germline CDR1 reads SQVTM; CDR2 reads ANQGSEA. Trimming shortened V by 7 bases and J by 8 bases, and 17 bases separated the two germline ends. This CDR3 contains 13 residues. The CDR3 reads CSACPQGLGELFF. DNA for the CDR3: TGCAGCGCTTGTCCACAGGGTTTAGGGGAGCTGTTTTTT.

In this sample, this clone turned up a few times. The chain joins TRBV7-3 to TRBJ2-5; D is uncertain. The CDR3 loop spans 15 amino acids. V was shortened by 5 bases and J by 2 bases, with 15 bases between the two germline ends. Germline V gives CDR1 SGHTA, CDR2 FQGTGA. In nucleotides, the CDR3 is TGTGCCAGCAGCCCCGGAAGGACCAAGCAAGAGACCCAGTACTTC. Protein: CASSPGRTKQETQYF.

This clone turned up a few times. V usage is TRBV2 and J usage is TRBJ2-1; D call uncertain. Germline V gives CDR1 SNHLY, CDR2 FYNNEI. With 7 bases removed from V and 0 bases from J, the gap between germline ends came to 13 bases. CDR3 size: 15 residues. In DNA form, the CDR3 reads TGTGCCAGCAAGCAAGCGCCCAGCTCCTACAATGAGCAGTTCTTC. As protein: CASKQAPSSYNEQFF. Drawing the rest from reference TRBV2 and TRBJ2-1, the complete variable domain is EPEVTQTPSHQVTQMGQEVILRCVPISNHLYFYWYRQILGQKVEFLVSFYNNEISEKSEIFDDQFSVERPDGSNFTLKIRSTKLEDSAMYFCASKQAPSSYNEQFFGPGTRLTVL.

The chain links TRBV7-2 to TRBJ2-3; 12 nucleotides match TRBD2. After removal of 5 bases from V and 1 base from J, the junction contained 7 bases not matched to a gene. The CDR3 sequence is 17 residues long. Looked up from germline, CDR1 is SGHTA and CDR2 is FQGNSA. CDR3 amino acids: CASSTRTSGDRTDTQYF. The CDR3 DNA follows: TGTGCCAGCAGCACCCGGACTAGCGGGGACCGCACAGATACGCAGTATTTT.

About this clone itself: Within the sample, other DNA sequences also encode this same CDR3. The chain combines TRBV5-1 with TRBJ1-5; D not certain. The CDR3 length is 14 residues. V shed 0 bases and J shed 0 bases, with 4 bases lying between them. The germline V gene encodes CDR1 SGHRS and CDR2 YFSETQ. The CDR3 is CASSLAGSNQPQHF. In DNA, the CDR3 is TGCGCCAGCAGCTTGGCAGGTAGCAATCAGCCCCAGCATTTT.

V usage is TRBV28 and J usage is TRBJ1-1; D uncertain. The germline gives CDR1 MDHEN, CDR2 SYDVKM. V lost 6 bases and J 4 bases, leaving 6 bases between the germline ends. CDR3 length: 11 amino acids. This CDR3 is CASRGPTEAFF. CDR3 in DNA: TGTGCCAGCAGGGGTCCCACTGAAGCTTTCTTT.

V gene TRBV6-5 combines with J gene TRBJ1-2; tentatively, D is TRBD1 (5 bases). The V end lost 6 bases, the J end lost 8 bases, and 13 bases lay between the germline ends. Germline V gene data show CDR1 as MNHEY and CDR2 as SVGAGI. The CDR3 has 12 amino acids. CDR3 DNA sequence: TGTGCCAGCAGCGGACATTCTGGGGGCTACACCTTC. This gives the protein CASSGHSGGYTF.